These 23 T cell receptor beta chains were all obtained from the same sample, sequenced in a study of OX40 agonist ivuxolimab in advanced cancers. Data came from immunoSEQ multiplex PCR; TCRdb stores just in-frame clones and leaves some out. The sample lists 72,000 or so clones, more than 65% occurring once. The sample was CD4+ or CD8+ T cells sorted from blood, taken in a trial of the OX40 agonist ivuxolimab. The receptors were sampled from an adult with an advanced solid tumor such as melanoma, head and neck, liver or kidney cancer.

This chain connects TRBV19 to TRBJ2-5, with a possible D match to TRBD1 (6 bases). V dropped 3 bases and J dropped 5 bases, with 16 bases sitting between them. Germline values: CDR1 LNHDA, CDR2 SQIVND (reference sequence). CDR3 length: 15 amino acids. For the CDR3, the DNA is TGTGCCAGTAGTATTGGGGGACAACTGTTGGAGACCCAGTACTTC. Translated: CASSIGGQLLETQYF.

V is TRBV5-5 and J is TRBJ2-1; TRBD1 or TRBD2 may be the D gene (6 bases each). This CDR3 contains 16 residues. The germline V gene encodes CDR1 SGHKS and CDR2 YYEKEE (reference sequence). With 0 bases removed from V and 4 bases from J, the gap between germline ends came to 14 bases. The CDR3 region is CASSLVSGGLYNEQFF. As DNA, the CDR3 is TGTGCCAGCAGCTTGGTTTCCGGGGGCTTATACAATGAGCAGTTCTTC.

J is TRBJ2-3 and V is TRBV4-2; weak D call: TRBD2 (6 bases). V lost 5 bases and J 4 bases, leaving 22 bases between the germline ends. This CDR3 region has 17 residues. Per the germline V gene, CDR1 is LGHNA and CDR2 is YNFKEQ. The CDR3 DNA reads as TGTGCCAGCAGCTACAACGGGGCGGGACGGACCTCAGATACGCAGTATTTT. The encoded protein is CASSYNGAGRTSDTQYF.

This rearrangement joins TRBV28 to TRBJ2-5; a possible D gene is TRBD2 (7 bases). Germline V lookup: CDR1 MDHEN, CDR2 SYDVKM. The CDR3 consists of 14 residues. V was cut by 1 base and J by 6 bases, with 12 bases left in between. The CDR3 protein is CASSLSGGGKTQYF. In DNA, the CDR3 is TGTGCCAGCAGTTTATCGGGGGGCGGGAAGACCCAGTACTTC.

This clone came up once. The chain has TRBV4-1 and TRBJ2-2; D uncertain. The CDR3 totals 15 residues. Germline V gene data show CDR1 as MGHRA and CDR2 as YSYEKL. Trimming cost V 4 bases and J 2 bases, with 11 bases left between them. The CDR3 nucleotides read TGCGCCAGCAGCCTGTCGTACACCAACACCGGGGAGCTGTTTTTT. Translated, it gives CASSLSYTNTGELFF.

The chain joins TRBV2 to TRBJ2-3; D gene uncertain. Deletions cut 6 bases from V and 0 bases from J, with 10 bases between. CDR3 size: 14 residues. Germline V gives CDR1 SNHLY, CDR2 FYNNEI. The CDR3 protein is CASRALQSTDTQYF. CDR3 bases: TGTGCCAGCAGGGCCCTCCAAAGCACAGATACGCAGTATTTT. Full variable domain (rest looked up from reference TRBV2 and TRBJ2-3): EPEVTQTPSHQVTQMGQEVILRCVPISNHLYFYWYRQILGQKVEFLVSFYNNEISEKSEIFDDQFSVERPDGSNFTLKIRSTKLEDSAMYFCASRALQSTDTQYFGPGTRLTVL.

V gene TRBV21-1 combines with J gene TRBJ2-7; the table gives TRBD1 as D, unverified against the DNA. TRBV21-1 is annotated as a pseudogene. CDR3 length: 16 residues. The CDR3 sequence is CASSRGFRGLTDEQYF. CDR3 coding DNA: TGTGCCAGCAGCCGGGGGTTCAGGGGGCTGACGGACGAGCAGTACTTC.

The chain employs TRBV2 and TRBJ2-5; a possible D gene is TRBD1 (5 bases). The CDR3 consists of 15 residues. Between the trimmed V and J ends, which lost 4 bases and 9 bases, there was a span of 21 bases. The germline gives CDR1 SNHLY, CDR2 FYNNEI. As DNA, the CDR3 is TGTGCCAGCAGTGCCGACCTAGGGGCAATTGGGGCCCAGTACTTC. Its translation is CASSADLGAIGAQYF.

This rearrangement joins TRBV19 to TRBJ1-5; a possible D gene is TRBD1 (5 bases). Trimming pared 6 bases from V and 4 bases from J, leaving 19 bases between. The CDR3 runs to 16 residues. Germline values: CDR1 LNHDA, CDR2 SQIVND (reference sequence). CDR3 region: CASSPTGAAGNQPQHF. The CDR3 nucleotides read TGTGCCAGTAGCCCGACTGGGGCAGCGGGTAATCAGCCCCAGCATTTT.

The rearrangement joins TRBV9 to TRBJ1-4, with D perhaps matching TRBD1 (6 bases). This CDR3 region has 16 residues. Germline CDR1 and CDR2: SGDLS and YYNGEE. Trimming left V 0 bases short and J 5 bases short, with 14 bases between. In DNA form, the CDR3 reads TGTGCCAGCAGCGTAGGCCCGGGGCAGGGGAATGAAAAACTGTTTTTT. Residues: CASSVGPGQGNEKLFF.

The rearrangement links TRBV5-1 to TRBJ2-5; the D is unclear. Deletions cut 3 bases from V and 1 base from J, with 1 base between. CDR1 and CDR2 (germline): SGHRS, YFSETQ. The CDR3 runs to 11 residues. CDR3 coding DNA: TGCGCCAGCAGCTCCCAAGAGACCCAGTACTTC. The encoded protein is CASSSQETQYF. The variable domain in full, completed from reference TRBV5-1 and TRBJ2-5, reads KAGVTQTPRYLIKTRGQQVTLSCSPISGHRSVSWYQQTPGQGLQFLFEYFSETQRNKGNFPGRFSGRQFSNSRSEMNVSTLELGDSALYLCASSSQETQYFGPGTRLLVL.

J is TRBJ1-2 and V is TRBV6-5; D possibly corresponds to TRBD1 (5 bases). Trimming took 7 bases from V and 5 from J, leaving 20 bases between them. The CDR3 runs 15 residues. In germline, CDR1 is MNHEY, CDR2 SVGAGI. The CDR3 DNA reads as TGTGCCAGCACCACGGCCGGGACGGAACTGTATGGCTACACCTTC. This gives the protein CASTTAGTELYGYTF.

The V and J genes are TRBV19 and TRBJ1-1; unclear D gene. The CDR3 loop spans 13 amino acids. CDR1 and CDR2 (germline): LNHDA, SQIVND (reference sequence). Deletions cut 2 bases from V and 1 base from J, with 5 bases between. The CDR3 sequence: CASSIFGNTEAFF. The CDR3 coding sequence is TGTGCCAGTAGTATATTTGGGAACACTGAAGCTTTCTTT.

The rearrangement uses TRBV6-6 and TRBJ2-7; TRBD1 aligns across 7 bases. Germline-derived CDR1 and CDR2 are MNHNY and SVGAGI (reference sequence). The V and J ends lost 5 bases and 3 bases, in that order; junction bases with no gene match: 10. CDR3 length: 15 residues. Here the CDR3 DNA reads TGTGCCAGCAGTCCCAGACAGGGCGGCAGCTACGAGCAGTACTTC. It encodes CASSPRQGGSYEQYF.

The V and J genes are TRBV18 and TRBJ2-7; no clear D gene. This CDR3 is built from 13 residues. V was pared by 4 bases and J by 7 bases, with 14 bases between. Per the germline V gene, CDR1 is KGHSH and CDR2 is LQKENI. The CDR3 coding sequence is TGTGCCAGCTCACAGTCGCCGGCGACTGAGCAGTACTTC. Protein sequence: CASSQSPATEQYF.

This rearrangement joins TRBV6-6 to TRBJ1-6, with unresolved D. V shed 4 bases and J shed 7 bases, with 14 bases lying between them. The CDR3 is made up of 15 amino acids. Per germline, CDR1 MNHNY and CDR2 SVGAGI (reference sequence). CDR3 DNA sequence: TGTGCCAGCAGTTCTCGGGGTGAGGGAAATTCACCCCTCCACTTT. Amino acid sequence: CASSSRGEGNSPLHF.

The rearrangement uses TRBV7-9 and TRBJ1-2, with D perhaps TRBD1 (6 bases). Germline loops: CDR1 SEHNR, CDR2 FQNEAQ (reference sequence). V lost 8 bases and J lost 7, with 17 bases in between. The CDR3 contains 13 residues. For the CDR3, the DNA is TGTGCCAGCGAACAGGGCAATTTGGGTGGCTACACCTTC. Encoded protein: CASEQGNLGGYTF.

The chain uses TRBV28 and TRBJ2-2; 8 positions match TRBD1. The V segment lost 6 bases and the J segment 4 bases; nucleotides outside the gene matches: 7. The germline V gene has CDR1 MDHEN and CDR2 SYDVKM. The CDR3 extends over 15 amino acids. The CDR3 spells CASSSTQGVTGELFF. CDR3 DNA: TGTGCCAGCAGCTCAACACAGGGGGTCACCGGGGAGCTGTTTTTT.

This clone is a singleton in its sample. V gene TRBV7-2 combines with J gene TRBJ1-2; D is perhaps TRBD1 (6 bases). Looked up from germline, CDR1 is SGHTA and CDR2 is FQGNSA. The CDR3 covers 15 residues. Trimming took off 0 bases at V and 4 bases at J, with 12 bases between the two ends. The CDR3 here is CASSLAQGTSYGYTF. The CDR3 DNA reads as TGTGCCAGCAGCTTAGCCCAGGGGACATCCTATGGCTACACCTTC.

CDR3 loop: CASSIRDRVGGYTF. CDR3 in DNA: TGTGCCAGTAGTATCCGGGACAGGGTCGGTGGCTACACCTTC. V gene TRBV19 combines with J gene TRBJ1-2; 9 positions agree with TRBD1. Germline V gives CDR1 LNHDA, CDR2 SQIVND (reference sequence). V lost 3 bases to trimming and J lost 7 bases; unmatched junction nucleotides: 6. CDR3 length: 14 amino acids. The full variable domain, in which reference TRBV19 and TRBJ1-2 provide the parts outside the CDR3, is DGGITQSPKYLFRKEGQNVTLSCEQNLNHDAMYWYRQDPGQGLRLIYYSQIVNDFQKGDIAEGYSVSREKKESFPLTVTSAQKNPTAFYLCASSIRDRVGGYTFGSGTRLTVV.

The chain links TRBV5-4 to TRBJ1-2, with D unresolved. CDR1 and CDR2 from the germline V gene are SGHNT and YYREEE (reference sequence). Trimming stripped 0 bases from V and 5 bases from J, with 5 bases between. This CDR3 is built from 12 residues. This chain's CDR3 is CASSLDRYGYTF. The CDR3 coding sequence is TGTGCCAGCAGCTTGGACAGATATGGCTACACCTTC.

The V and J genes are TRBV7-2 and TRBJ2-7; 8 bases match TRBD2. J lost 5 bases, V lost 5 bases, and 11 bases had no gene match. Germline assignment: CDR1 SGHTA and CDR2 FQGNSA. This CDR3 has 15 amino acids. The chain's CDR3 is CASSQLGLDRHEQYF. DNA for the CDR3: TGTGCCAGCAGCCAATTGGGACTAGACCGCCACGAGCAGTACTTC.

The chain employs TRBV7-2 and TRBJ2-7, with a tentative D call TRBD1 (5 bases). V was clipped by 5 bases and J by 0 bases, with 11 bases between them. The CDR3 extends over 14 amino acids. Per germline, CDR1 SGHTA and CDR2 FQGNSA. The CDR3 sequence is CASSPPTVSYEQYF. The CDR3 DNA reads TGTGCCAGCAGCCCTCCGACAGTCTCCTACGAGCAGTACTTC.